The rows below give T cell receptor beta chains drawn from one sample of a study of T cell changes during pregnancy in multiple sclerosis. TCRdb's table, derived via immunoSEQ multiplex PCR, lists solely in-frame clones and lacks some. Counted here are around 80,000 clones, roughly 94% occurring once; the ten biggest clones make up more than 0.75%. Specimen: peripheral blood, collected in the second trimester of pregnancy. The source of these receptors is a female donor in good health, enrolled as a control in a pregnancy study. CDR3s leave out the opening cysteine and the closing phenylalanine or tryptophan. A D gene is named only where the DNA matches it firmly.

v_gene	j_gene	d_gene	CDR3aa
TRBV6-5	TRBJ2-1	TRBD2	ASSYSSGSRNEQF
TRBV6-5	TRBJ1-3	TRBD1	ASSIDRGGNTIY
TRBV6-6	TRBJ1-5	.	ASRPTGYQPQH
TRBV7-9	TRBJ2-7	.	ASSLTPGSAAEQY
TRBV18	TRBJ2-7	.	ASSPGGGYSYEQY
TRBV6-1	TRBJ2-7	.	ASSERSGESYEQY
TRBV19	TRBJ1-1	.	ASSNRVGNTEAF
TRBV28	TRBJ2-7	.	ASSRDSYEQY
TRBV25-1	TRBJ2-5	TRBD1	ASSIQGQQETQY
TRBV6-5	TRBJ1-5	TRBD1	ASSRGTVNQPQH